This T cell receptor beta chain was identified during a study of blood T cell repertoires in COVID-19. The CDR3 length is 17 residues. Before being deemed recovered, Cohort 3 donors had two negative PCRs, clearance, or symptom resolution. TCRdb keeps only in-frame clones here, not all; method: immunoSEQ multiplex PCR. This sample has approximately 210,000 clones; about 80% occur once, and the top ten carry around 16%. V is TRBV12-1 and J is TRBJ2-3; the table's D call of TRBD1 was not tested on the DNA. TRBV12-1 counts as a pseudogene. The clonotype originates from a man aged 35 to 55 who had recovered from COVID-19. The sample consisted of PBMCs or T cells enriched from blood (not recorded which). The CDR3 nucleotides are TGTGCCAGCAACTCAAGGGAAAGGAGGGGGCGTACAGATACGCAGTATTTT. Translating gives CASNSRERRGRTDTQYF.